The 10 T cell receptor beta chains listed next were all sequenced from one sample in a study of blood T cell repertoires in COVID-19. Generated by immunoSEQ multiplex PCR, the TCRdb table keeps only in-frame clones and is missing some. The table lists 25,000 to 30,000 clones, roughly 80% of them singletons. The material sequenced was peripheral blood. All receptors derive from a woman in her 70s with active or convalescent COVID-19.

This clone was observed a handful of times. The chain combines TRBV9 with TRBJ2-1; 7 nucleotides match TRBD2. CDR3 length: 13 amino acids. Trimming took 0 bases from V and 8 from J; bases not matched to a gene: 2. Germline V CDR1 and CDR2: SGDLS, YYNGEE. The CDR3 nucleotides read TGTGCCAGCAGCGTAGCTGCGGGGGATGAGCAGTTCTTC. Amino acids: CASSVAAGDEQFF.

The chain combines TRBV5-4 with TRBJ2-7, with D possibly TRBD2 on 6 matching bases. The CDR3 length is 15 residues. The ends were cut back, 0 bases at V and 0 bases at J, with 10 bases in the middle. In germline, CDR1 is SGHNT, CDR2 YYREEE (reference sequence). CDR3 amino acids: CASSLAGGPSYEQYF. In DNA, the CDR3 is TGTGCCAGCAGCTTGGCCGGGGGTCCCTCCTACGAGCAGTACTTC.

The rearrangement uses TRBV10-3 and TRBJ2-1; 12 positions match TRBD2. The CDR3 is 14 amino acids. Germline loops: CDR1 ENHRY, CDR2 SYGVKD. Trimming at V came to 5 bases and at J to 9 bases, leaving 5 bases not matched to a gene. CDR3: CAISSSGRAGEQFF. As DNA, the CDR3 is TGTGCCATCAGTTCTAGCGGGAGGGCCGGTGAGCAGTTCTTC.

This chain joins TRBV13 and TRBJ2-2, with 8 bases aligning to TRBD2. Germline CDR1 PRHDT, CDR2 FYEKMQ (reference sequence). The CDR3 spans 15 residues. V shed 10 bases, J shed 4 bases, and the junction held 11 bases outside the gene matches. CDR3 residues: CATHRAGASTGELFF. CDR3 nucleotide sequence: TGTGCCACGCACAGAGCGGGGGCCTCCACCGGGGAGCTGTTTTTT.

J is TRBJ1-2 and V is TRBV29-1, with a weak D call TRBD1 (6 bases). CDR1 and CDR2 from the germline V gene are SQVTM and ANQGSEA. This CDR3 comprises 12 residues. V was pared by 6 bases and J by 4 bases, with 12 bases between. CDR3 nucleotide sequence: TGCAGCGTCGATGGACAGCCCTATGGCTACACCTTC. As protein: CSVDGQPYGYTF.

The chain couples TRBV7-2 to TRBJ1-4, with D tentatively TRBD1 (5 bases). The germline CDR1 and CDR2 sequences are SGHTA and FQGNSA. The CDR3 is made up of 16 amino acids. Trimming took 4 bases from V and 2 from J, leaving 14 bases between them. The CDR3 reads CASSWDAGGTNEKLFF. The CDR3 nucleotides are TGTGCCAGCAGCTGGGATGCGGGGGGTACTAATGAAAAACTGTTTTTT.

J is TRBJ2-5 and V is TRBV3-1 (or the pseudogene TRBV3-2); TRBD1 might be the D (6 bases). Germline CDR1 is LGHDT and CDR2 is YNNKEL (reference sequence). CDR3 length equals 14 residues. Trimming shortened V by 7 bases and J by 5 bases, and 17 bases separated the two germline ends. DNA for the CDR3: TGTGCCAGCACCGGGTATGGGGGCGGCGAGACCCAGTACTTC. Translating gives CASTGYGGGETQYF.

This chain uses TRBV12-5 with TRBJ1-1, with D perhaps matching TRBD1 (5 bases). V was cut by 8 bases and J by 6 bases, with 22 bases left in between. This CDR3 contains 15 residues. Germline V gene lookup returns CDR1 LGHNT and CDR2 FRNRAP. The CDR3 is CASLKGTGGHSEAFF. CDR3 DNA sequence: TGTGCTAGTCTGAAGGGGACGGGAGGGCATTCTGAAGCTTTCTTT.

The chain links TRBV12-3 or TRBV12-4 to TRBJ1-1, with 9 bases fitting TRBD1. The CDR3 consists of 13 residues. Trimming cost V 3 bases and J 12 bases; bases outside gene matches: 8. The chain's CDR3 is CASSFPGQGGTFF. The CDR3 DNA is TGTGCCAGCAGTTTTCCGGGACAGGGAGGAACTTTCTTT.

The V gene is TRBV30, the J gene TRBJ1-2; TRBD1 matches at 7 bases. Germline V lookup: CDR1 GTSNPN, CDR2 SVGIG (reference sequence). Unmatched junction bases numbered 13, after V lost 2 bases and J lost 10 bases. The CDR3 runs to 14 residues. CDR3 loop: CAWSKKGDGTDYTF. The CDR3 DNA reads TGTGCCTGGAGTAAAAAGGGAGATGGGACAGACTACACCTTC.